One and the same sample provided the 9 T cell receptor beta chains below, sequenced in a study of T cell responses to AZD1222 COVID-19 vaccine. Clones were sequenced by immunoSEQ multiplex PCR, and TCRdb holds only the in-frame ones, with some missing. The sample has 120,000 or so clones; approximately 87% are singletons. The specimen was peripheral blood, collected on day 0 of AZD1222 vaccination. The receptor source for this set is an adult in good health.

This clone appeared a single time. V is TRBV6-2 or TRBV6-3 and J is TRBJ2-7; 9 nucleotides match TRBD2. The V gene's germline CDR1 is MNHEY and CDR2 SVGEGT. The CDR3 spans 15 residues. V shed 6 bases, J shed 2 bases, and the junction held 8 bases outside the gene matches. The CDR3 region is CASSEGLAKPYEQYF. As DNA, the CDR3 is TGTGCCAGCAGCGAGGGACTAGCTAAACCCTACGAGCAGTACTTC.

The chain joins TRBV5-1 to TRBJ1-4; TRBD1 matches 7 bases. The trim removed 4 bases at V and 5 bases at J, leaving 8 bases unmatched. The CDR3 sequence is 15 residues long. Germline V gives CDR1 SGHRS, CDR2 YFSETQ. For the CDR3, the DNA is TGCGCCAGCAGCCCCCTGGGACAGCTAAATGAAAAACTGTTTTTT. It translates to CASSPLGQLNEKLFF.

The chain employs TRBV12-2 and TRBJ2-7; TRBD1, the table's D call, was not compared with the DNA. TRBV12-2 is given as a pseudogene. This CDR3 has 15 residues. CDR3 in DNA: TGTGCAAGTCGCTTAGGTGGCAGGGATGTTTTCGGGCAGTACTTC. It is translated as CASRLGGRDVFGQYF.

CDR3 in DNA: TGTGCCAGCAGTTTATCCCTAAGTGGCAATCAGCCCCAGCATTTT. Encoded protein: CASSLSLSGNQPQHF. The rearrangement uses TRBV28 and TRBJ1-5; D unclear. The CDR3 is 15 residues long. Between the trimmed V and J ends, which lost 1 base and 2 bases, there was a span of 9 bases. Per germline, CDR1 MDHEN and CDR2 SYDVKM.

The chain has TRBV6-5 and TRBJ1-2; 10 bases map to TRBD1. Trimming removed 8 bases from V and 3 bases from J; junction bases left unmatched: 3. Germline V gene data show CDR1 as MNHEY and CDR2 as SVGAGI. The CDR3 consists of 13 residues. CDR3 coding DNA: TGTGCCAGCCGACAGGGGGCAGACTATGGCTACACCTTC. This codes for CASRQGADYGYTF.

The CDR3 nucleotides are TGTGCCAGCAGTTTACCGGCCAAGGGGGATCAGCCCCAGCATTTT. Protein product: CASSLPAKGDQPQHF. V usage is TRBV28 and J usage is TRBJ1-5; a possible D gene is TRBD1 (6 bases). This CDR3 region has 15 residues. Between the trimmed V and J ends, which lost 2 bases and 5 bases, there was a span of 13 bases. Looked up from germline, CDR1 is MDHEN and CDR2 is SYDVKM.

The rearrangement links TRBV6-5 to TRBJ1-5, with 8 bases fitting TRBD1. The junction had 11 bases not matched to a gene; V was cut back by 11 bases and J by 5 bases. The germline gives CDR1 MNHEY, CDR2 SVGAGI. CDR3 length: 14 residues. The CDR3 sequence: CASNTGGSDQPQHF. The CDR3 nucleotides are TGTGCCTCCAACACAGGGGGGTCAGATCAGCCCCAGCATTTT.

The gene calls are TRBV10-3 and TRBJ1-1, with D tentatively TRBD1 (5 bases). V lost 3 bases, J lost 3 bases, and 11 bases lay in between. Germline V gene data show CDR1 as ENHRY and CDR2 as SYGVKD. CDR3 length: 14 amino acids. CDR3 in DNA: TGTGCCATCAGTGACTTTGGGGCGGACACTGAAGCTTTCTTT. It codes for CAISDFGADTEAFF.

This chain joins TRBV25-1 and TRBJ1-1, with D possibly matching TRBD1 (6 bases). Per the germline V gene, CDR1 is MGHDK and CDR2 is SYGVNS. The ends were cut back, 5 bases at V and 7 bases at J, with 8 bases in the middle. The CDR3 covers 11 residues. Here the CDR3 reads CASSNRVEAFF. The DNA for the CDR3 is TGTGCCAGCAGTAACAGGGTTGAAGCTTTCTTT.